Listed here is a single T cell receptor (beta chain). Its antigen is unidentified. The read is 3 residues too short to cover the CDR3 end, so that end is filled in from the germline J gene. Sequencing was performed with immunoSEQ multiplex PCR; in TCRdb, only in-frame clones are kept and a portion is missing. The sample yields roughly 37,000 clones, of which the top ten take up approximately 6.4%. This sample was included in a study of T cells in women clearing cervical HPV infection. As for the study in general: Donors had HPV16-related CIN3 or worse; 2 had invasive cancer. Case blood was drawn when the lesion was first found; control blood after infection became undetectable.

Germline lookup yields CDR1 GTSNPN and CDR2 SVGIG (reference sequence). V shed 4 bases and J 4 bases; nucleotides not matched to a gene: 8. The length of the CDR3 is 15 residues. Study-wide findings and caveats: T-cell numbers per sample were unknown and may explain richness differences. Repertoire richness, not evenness, was significantly elevated in CIN3+ cases versus controls.

V usage is TRBV30 and J usage is TRBJ1-5, with 9 bases identical to TRBD1. The source of this sequence is a woman between 18 and 70 years old with a cervical HPV16 infection that either progressed to CIN3+ or cleared (not recorded which). The sample taken for sequencing was blood buffy coat. The CDR3 bases that were read are TGTGCCTGGAATACAGGGGGCAGTGAGAATCAGCCC. Amino acids: CAWNTGGSENQP. The full-length CDR3 reads as CAWNTGGSENQPQHF.